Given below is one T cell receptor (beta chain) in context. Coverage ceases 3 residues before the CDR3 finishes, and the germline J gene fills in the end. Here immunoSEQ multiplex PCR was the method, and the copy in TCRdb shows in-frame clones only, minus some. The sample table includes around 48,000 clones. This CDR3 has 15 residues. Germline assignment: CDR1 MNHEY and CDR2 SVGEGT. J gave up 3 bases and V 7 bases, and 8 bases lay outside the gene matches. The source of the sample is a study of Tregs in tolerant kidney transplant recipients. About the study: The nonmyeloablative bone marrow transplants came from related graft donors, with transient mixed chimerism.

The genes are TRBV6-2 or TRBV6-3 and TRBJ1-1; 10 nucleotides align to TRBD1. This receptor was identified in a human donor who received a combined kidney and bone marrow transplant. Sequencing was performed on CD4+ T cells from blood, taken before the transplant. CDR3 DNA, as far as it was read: TGTGCCAGCACTACGACCGGGACAGGGGACACTGAA. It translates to CASTTTGTGDTE. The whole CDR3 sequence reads CASTTTGTGDTEAFF.